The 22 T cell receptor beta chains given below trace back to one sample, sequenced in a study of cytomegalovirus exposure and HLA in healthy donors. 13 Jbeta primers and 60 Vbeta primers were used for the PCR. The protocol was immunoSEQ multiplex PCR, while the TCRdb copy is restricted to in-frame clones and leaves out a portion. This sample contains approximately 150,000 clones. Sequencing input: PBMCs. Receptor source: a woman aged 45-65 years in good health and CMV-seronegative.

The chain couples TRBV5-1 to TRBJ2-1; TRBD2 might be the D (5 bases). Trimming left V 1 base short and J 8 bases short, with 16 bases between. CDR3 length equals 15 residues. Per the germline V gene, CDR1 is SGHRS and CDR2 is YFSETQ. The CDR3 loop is CASSLYGSPEDEQFF. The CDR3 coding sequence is TGCGCCAGCAGCTTGTATGGATCCCCGGAGGATGAGCAGTTCTTC.

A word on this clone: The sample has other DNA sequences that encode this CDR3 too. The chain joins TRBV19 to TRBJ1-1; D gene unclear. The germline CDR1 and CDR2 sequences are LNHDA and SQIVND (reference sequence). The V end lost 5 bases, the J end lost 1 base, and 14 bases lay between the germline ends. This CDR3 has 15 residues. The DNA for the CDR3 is TGTGCCAGTAGTTTACCCCTAGAAGGGAACACTGAAGCTTTCTTT. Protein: CASSLPLEGNTEAFF.

CDR3 sequence (DNA): TGTGCCAGCGCCGGGGGGGGAGGGCAGCCCCAGCATTTT. This sequence encodes CASAGGGGQPQHF. This chain connects TRBV9 to TRBJ1-5; TRBD1 might be the D (5 bases). This CDR3 contains 13 residues. The V gene lost 7 bases and the J gene lost 7 bases, with 15 bases spanning the gap. The germline V gene has CDR1 SGDLS and CDR2 YYNGEE.

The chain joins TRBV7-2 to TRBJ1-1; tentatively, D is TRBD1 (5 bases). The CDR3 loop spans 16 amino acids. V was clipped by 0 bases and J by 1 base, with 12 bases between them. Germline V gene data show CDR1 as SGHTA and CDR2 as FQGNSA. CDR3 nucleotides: TGTGCCAGCAGCTTAGCGTCCAGGGCGGCGAACACTGAAGCTTTCTTT. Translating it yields CASSLASRAANTEAFF.

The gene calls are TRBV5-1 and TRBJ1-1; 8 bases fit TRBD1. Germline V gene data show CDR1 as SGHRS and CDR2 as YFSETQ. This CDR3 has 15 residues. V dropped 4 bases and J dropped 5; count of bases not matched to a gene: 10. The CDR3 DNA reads TGCGCCAGCAGCCGCCCCGGACAGGGAAAAACTGAAGCTTTCTTT. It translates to CASSRPGQGKTEAFF.

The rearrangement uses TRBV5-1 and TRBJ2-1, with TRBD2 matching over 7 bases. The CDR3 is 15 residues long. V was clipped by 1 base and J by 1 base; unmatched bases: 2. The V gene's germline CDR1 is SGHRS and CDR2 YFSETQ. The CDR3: CASSLNGGSYNEQFF. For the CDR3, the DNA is TGCGCCAGCAGCTTGAACGGGGGGTCCTACAATGAGCAGTTCTTC. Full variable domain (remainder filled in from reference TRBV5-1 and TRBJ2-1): KAGVTQTPRYLIKTRGQQVTLSCSPISGHRSVSWYQQTPGQGLQFLFEYFSETQRNKGNFPGRFSGRQFSNSRSEMNVSTLELGDSALYLCASSLNGGSYNEQFFGPGTRLTVL.

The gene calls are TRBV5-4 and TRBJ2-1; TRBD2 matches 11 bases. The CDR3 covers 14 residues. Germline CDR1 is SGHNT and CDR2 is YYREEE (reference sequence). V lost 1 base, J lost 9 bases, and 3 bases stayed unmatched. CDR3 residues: CASSLLAGGSEQFF. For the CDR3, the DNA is TGTGCCAGCAGCTTGTTAGCGGGAGGGAGTGAGCAGTTCTTC.

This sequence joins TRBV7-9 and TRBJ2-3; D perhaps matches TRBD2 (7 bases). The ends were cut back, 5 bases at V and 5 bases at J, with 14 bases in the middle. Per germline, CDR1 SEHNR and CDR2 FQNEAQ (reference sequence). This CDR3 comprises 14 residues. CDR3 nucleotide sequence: TGTGCCAGCAGCCCCCAGGGAGGGGGAGATACGCAGTATTTT. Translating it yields CASSPQGGGDTQYF.

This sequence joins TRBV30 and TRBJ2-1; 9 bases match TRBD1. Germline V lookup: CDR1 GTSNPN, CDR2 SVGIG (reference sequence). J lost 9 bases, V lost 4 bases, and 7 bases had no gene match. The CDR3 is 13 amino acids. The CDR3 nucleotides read TGTGCCTGGACCCGGGACAGGGTTGGTGAGCAGTTCTTC. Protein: CAWTRDRVGEQFF.

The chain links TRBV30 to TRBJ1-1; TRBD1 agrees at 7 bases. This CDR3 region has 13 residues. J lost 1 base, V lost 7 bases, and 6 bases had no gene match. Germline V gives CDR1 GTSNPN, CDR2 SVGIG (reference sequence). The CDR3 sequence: CASGQRSNTEAFF. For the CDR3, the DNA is TGTGCCTCGGGACAGAGATCGAACACTGAAGCTTTCTTT.

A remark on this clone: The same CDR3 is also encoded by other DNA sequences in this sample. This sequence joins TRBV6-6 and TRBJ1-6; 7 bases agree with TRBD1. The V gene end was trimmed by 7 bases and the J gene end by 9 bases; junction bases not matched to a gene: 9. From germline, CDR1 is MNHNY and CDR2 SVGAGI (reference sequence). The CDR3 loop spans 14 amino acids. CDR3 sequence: CASNFQGVSSPLHF. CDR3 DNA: TGTGCCAGCAATTTCCAGGGGGTTAGTTCACCCCTCCACTTT.

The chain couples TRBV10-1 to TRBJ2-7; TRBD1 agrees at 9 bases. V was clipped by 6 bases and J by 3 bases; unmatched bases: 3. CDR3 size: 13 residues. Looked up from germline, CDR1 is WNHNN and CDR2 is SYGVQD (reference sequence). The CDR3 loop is CASSDRGNYEQYF. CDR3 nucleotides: TGCGCCAGCAGCGACAGGGGGAACTACGAGCAGTACTTC.

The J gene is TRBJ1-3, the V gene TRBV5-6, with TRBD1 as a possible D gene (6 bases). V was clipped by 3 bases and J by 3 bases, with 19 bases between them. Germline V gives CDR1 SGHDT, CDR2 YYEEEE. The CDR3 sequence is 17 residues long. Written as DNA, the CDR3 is TGTGCCAGCAGCTCCCTGGGTGGCAGGGGCAGTGGAAACACCATATATTTT. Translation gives CASSSLGGRGSGNTIYF.

CDR3: CASSYSTATYNSPLHF. Here the CDR3 DNA reads TGTGCCAGCAGTTACTCGACAGCTACCTATAATTCACCCCTCCACTTT. The rearrangement links TRBV6-6 to TRBJ1-6; perhaps TRBD1 as D (5 bases). Germline V lookup: CDR1 MNHNY, CDR2 SVGAGI (reference sequence). The V end lost 0 bases, the J end lost 2 bases, and 8 bases lay between the germline ends. The CDR3 is 16 amino acids.

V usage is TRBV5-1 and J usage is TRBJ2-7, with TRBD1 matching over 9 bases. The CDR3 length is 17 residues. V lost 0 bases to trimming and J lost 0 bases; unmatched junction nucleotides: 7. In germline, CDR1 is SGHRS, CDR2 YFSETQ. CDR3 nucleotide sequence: TGCGCCAGCAGCTTGGTTCGGACAGGGGAGTTCTCCTACGAGCAGTACTTC. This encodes CASSLVRTGEFSYEQYF.

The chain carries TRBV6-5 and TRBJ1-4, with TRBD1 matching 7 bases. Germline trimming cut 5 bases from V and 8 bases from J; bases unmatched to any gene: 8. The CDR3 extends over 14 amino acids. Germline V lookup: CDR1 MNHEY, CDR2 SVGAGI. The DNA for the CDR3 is TGTGCCAGCAGTCCCAGGGGGGCACGAGAAAAACTGTTTTTT. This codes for CASSPRGAREKLFF.

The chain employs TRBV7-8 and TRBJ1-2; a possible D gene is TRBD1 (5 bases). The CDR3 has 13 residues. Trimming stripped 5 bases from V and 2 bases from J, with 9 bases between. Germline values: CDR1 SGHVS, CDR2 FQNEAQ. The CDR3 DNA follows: TGTGCCAGCAGCGGGGGGTTCAACTATGGCTACACCTTC. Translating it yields CASSGGFNYGYTF.

CDR3 region: CAWSQNTGELFF. DNA for the CDR3: TGTGCCTGGAGTCAGAACACCGGGGAGCTGTTTTTT. The chain has TRBV30 and TRBJ2-2; no reliable D call. Germline lookup yields CDR1 GTSNPN and CDR2 SVGIG (reference sequence). V lost 2 bases and J 1 base, leaving 2 bases between the germline ends. There are 12 residues in the CDR3.

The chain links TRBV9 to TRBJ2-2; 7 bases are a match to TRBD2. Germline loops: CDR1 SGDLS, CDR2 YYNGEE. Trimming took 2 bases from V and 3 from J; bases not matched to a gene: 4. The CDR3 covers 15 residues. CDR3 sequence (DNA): TGTGCCAGCAGCGTCTTGGGGGGGTACACCGGGGAGCTGTTTTTT. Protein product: CASSVLGGYTGELFF.

The CDR3 nucleotides read TGCGCCAGCAGCCTGTTTCGAGGCTTTGTTTCACCCCTCCACTTT. Residues: CASSLFRGFVSPLHF. V usage is TRBV4-1 and J usage is TRBJ1-6; no definite D call. In germline, CDR1 is MGHRA, CDR2 YSYEKL. The CDR3 extends over 15 amino acids. The V gene lost 4 bases and the J gene lost 9 bases, with 16 bases spanning the gap.

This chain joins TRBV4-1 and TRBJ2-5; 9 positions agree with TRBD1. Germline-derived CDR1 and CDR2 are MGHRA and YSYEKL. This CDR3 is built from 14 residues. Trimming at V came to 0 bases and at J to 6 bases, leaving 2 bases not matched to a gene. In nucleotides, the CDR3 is TGCGCCAGCAGCCAAGACACAGGGGGCAAGACCCAGTACTTC. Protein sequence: CASSQDTGGKTQYF.

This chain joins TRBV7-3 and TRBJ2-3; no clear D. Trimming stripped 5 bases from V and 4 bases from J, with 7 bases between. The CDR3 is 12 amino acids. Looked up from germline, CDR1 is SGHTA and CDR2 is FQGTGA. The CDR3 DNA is TGTGCCAGCAGCAGAGGAGCAGATACGCAGTATTTT. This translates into CASSRGADTQYF. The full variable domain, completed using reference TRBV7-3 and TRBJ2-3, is GAGVSQTPSNKVTEKGKYVELRCDPISGHTALYWYRQSLGQGPEFLIYFQGTGAADDSGLPNDRFFAVRPEGSVSTLKIQRTERGDSAVYLCASSRGADTQYFGPGTRLTVL.